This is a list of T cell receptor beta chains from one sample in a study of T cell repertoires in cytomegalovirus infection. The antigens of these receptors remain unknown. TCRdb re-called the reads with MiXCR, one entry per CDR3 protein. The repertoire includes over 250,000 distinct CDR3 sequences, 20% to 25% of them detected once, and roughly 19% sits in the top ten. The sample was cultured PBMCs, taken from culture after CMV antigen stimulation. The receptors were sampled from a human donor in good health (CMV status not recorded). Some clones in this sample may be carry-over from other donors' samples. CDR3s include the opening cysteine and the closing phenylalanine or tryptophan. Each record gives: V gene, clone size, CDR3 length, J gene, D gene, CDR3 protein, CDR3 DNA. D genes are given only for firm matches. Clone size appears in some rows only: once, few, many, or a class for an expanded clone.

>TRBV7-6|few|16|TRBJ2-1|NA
CASSLAASSARYEQFF
TGTGCCAGCAGCTTAGCGGCGTCTAGCGCTAGGTATGAGCAGTTCTTC
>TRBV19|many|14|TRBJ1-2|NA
CASKTQGGGYGYTF
TGTGCCAGTAAGACACAGGGTGGGGGCTATGGCTACACCTTC
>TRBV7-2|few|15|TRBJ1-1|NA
CASSRDRGENTEAFF
TGTGCCAGCAGCCGAGACAGAGGCGAGAACACTGAAGCTTTCTTT
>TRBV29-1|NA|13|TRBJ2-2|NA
CSGRKSNTGELFF
TGCAGCGGTCGAAAATCAAACACCGGGGAGCTGTTTTTT
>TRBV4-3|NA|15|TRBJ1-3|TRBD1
CASSRDGTGRNTIYF
TGCGCCAGCAGCCGAGATGGGACAGGAAGAAACACCATATATTTT
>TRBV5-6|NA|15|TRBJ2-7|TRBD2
CASSITGLPKYEQYF
TGTGCCAGCAGCATAACGGGACTACCTAAGTACGAGCAGTACTTC
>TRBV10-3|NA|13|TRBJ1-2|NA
CAINGDTSYGYTF
TGTGCCATCAATGGGGACACCTCCTATGGCTACACCTTC
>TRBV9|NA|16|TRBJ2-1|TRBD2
CASSVGGTSSYNEQFF
TGTGCCAGCAGCGTAGGTGGGACTAGCTCCTACAATGAGCAGTTCTTC
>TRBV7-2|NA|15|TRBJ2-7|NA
CASSTDREGNREQYF
TGTGCCAGCAGCACCGACAGGGAGGGAAATAGGGAGCAGTACTTC
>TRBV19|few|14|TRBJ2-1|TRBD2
CASSSLAGGAEQFF
TGTGCCAGTAGTAGCCTAGCGGGAGGGGCTGAGCAGTTCTTC
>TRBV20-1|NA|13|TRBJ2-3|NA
CSAATGSTDTQYF
TGCAGTGCCGCCACAGGGTCCACAGATACGCAGTATTTT
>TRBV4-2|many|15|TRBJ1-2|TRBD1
CASSQGGQGNYGYTF
TGTGCCAGCAGCCAAGGCGGACAGGGGAACTATGGCTACACCTTC
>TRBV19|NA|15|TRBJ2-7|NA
CASSIRGVGSYEQYF
TGTGCCAGTAGTATTAGGGGAGTAGGATCCTACGAGCAGTACTTC
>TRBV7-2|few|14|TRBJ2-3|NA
CASSLTGTTDTQYF
TGTGCCAGCAGCTTAACGGGGACCACAGATACGCAGTATTTT
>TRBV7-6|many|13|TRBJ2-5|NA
CASSLQLTETQYF
TGTGCCAGCAGCTTACAGCTGACCGAGACCCAGTACTTC
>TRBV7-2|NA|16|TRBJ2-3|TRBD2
CASSLTSAIRGDTQYF
TGTGCCAGCAGCCTTACTAGCGCGATCCGGGGAGATACGCAGTATTTT
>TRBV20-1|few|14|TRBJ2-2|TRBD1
CSATDRVGTGELFF
TGCAGTGCTACAGACAGGGTTGGCACCGGGGAGCTGTTTTTT
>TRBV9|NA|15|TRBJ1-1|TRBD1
CASSVGGQGNTEAFF
TGTGCCAGCAGCGTAGGAGGACAGGGGAACACTGAAGCTTTCTTT
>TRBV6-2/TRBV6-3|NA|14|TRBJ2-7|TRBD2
CASSWISGRYEQYF
TGTGCCAGCAGTTGGATTAGCGGGAGGTACGAGCAGTACTTC
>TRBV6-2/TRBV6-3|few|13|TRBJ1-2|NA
CASSYQGPAGYTF
TGTGCCAGCAGTTATCAGGGCCCGGCAGGCTACACCTTC
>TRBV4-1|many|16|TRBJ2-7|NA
CASSHYPRLGENEQYF
TGCGCCAGCAGCCACTATCCCCGGCTCGGAGAAAACGAGCAGTACTTC
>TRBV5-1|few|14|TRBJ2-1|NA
CASSLPASPNEQFF
TGCGCCAGCAGCTTGCCAGCTTCCCCCAATGAGCAGTTCTTC
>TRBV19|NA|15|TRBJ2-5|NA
CASRNSGRGTETQYF
TGTGCCAGTAGGAACTCGGGACGGGGAACAGAGACCCAGTACTTC
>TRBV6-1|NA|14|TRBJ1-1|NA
CASSEVTPGTEAFF
TGTGCCAGCAGTGAAGTAACCCCGGGGACTGAAGCTTTCTTT
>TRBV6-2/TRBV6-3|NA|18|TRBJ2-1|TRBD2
CASSYRIGTSGSFNEQFF
TGTGCCAGCAGTTACCGTATCGGTACTAGCGGGAGTTTCAATGAGCAGTTCTTC
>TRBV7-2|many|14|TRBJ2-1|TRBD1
CASSGGQGPDEQFF
TGTGCCAGCAGCGGGGGACAGGGGCCGGATGAGCAGTTCTTC
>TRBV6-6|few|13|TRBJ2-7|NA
CASTLSGGYEQYF
TGTGCCAGCACCCTATCAGGCGGCTACGAGCAGTACTTC
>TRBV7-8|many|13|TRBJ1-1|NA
CASSPYRVTEAFF
TGTGCCAGCAGCCCTTATCGGGTGACTGAAGCTTTCTTT
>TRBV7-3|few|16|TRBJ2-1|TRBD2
CASSQGAGASYNEQFF
TGTGCCAGCAGCCAGGGTGCGGGAGCGTCCTACAATGAGCAGTTCTTC
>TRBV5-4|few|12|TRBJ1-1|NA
CASSSPDGEAFF
TGTGCCAGCAGCTCCCCGGACGGTGAAGCTTTCTTT
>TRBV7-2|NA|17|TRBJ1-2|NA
CASSLGPGFHSNYGYTF
TGTGCCAGCAGCTTAGGTCCGGGGTTTCACAGTAACTATGGCTACACCTTC
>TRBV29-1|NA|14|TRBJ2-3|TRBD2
CSVRGVAGADTQYF
TGCAGCGTCAGGGGGGTAGCGGGAGCAGATACGCAGTATTTT
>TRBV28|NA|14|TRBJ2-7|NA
CASSLDFRSYEQYF
TGTGCCAGCAGTTTAGACTTTAGGTCCTACGAGCAGTACTTC
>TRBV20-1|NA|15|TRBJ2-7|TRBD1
CSARDRTGSSYEQYF
TGCAGTGCTAGAGATCGGACAGGGAGCTCCTACGAGCAGTACTTC
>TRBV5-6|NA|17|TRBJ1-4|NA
CASSTKGGIKPNEKLFF
TGTGCCAGCAGCACAAAAGGGGGAATTAAGCCTAATGAAAAACTGTTTTTT
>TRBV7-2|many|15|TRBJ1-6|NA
CASSLVVGMSSPLHF
TGTGCCAGCAGCTTAGTGGTAGGGATGTCTTCACCCCTCCACTTT
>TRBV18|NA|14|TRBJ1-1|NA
CASSPLVGGTEAFF
TGTGCCAGCTCACCTCTTGTCGGGGGCACTGAAGCTTTCTTT
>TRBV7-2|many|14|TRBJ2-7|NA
CASSLGPIAYEQYF
TGTGCCAGCAGCTTAGGACCCATTGCCTACGAGCAGTACTTC
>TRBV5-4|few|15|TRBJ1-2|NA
CASSTWDTGGYGYTF
TGTGCCAGCAGCACCTGGGACACCGGGGGGTATGGCTACACCTTC
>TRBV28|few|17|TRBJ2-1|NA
CASSLIPPGALYNEQFF
TGTGCCAGCAGTTTAATCCCTCCGGGAGCCCTCTACAATGAGCAGTTCTTC